Listed below are T cell receptor beta chains from one sample, sequenced in a study of blood T cell dynamics during melanoma immunotherapy. Produced via immunoSEQ multiplex PCR; TCRdb's table is partial and in-frame only. The sample contains around 10,000 clones, 70% to 90% of which appear only once. The sample consisted of blood, taken from a patient treated with checkpoint blockade. Receptor source: a human donor with melanoma. CDR3s leave out the opening cysteine and the closing phenylalanine or tryptophan.

TRBJ2-2 TRBV7-6 ASRLDRGWSGELF
TRBJ2-1 TRBV5-1 ASSTAPGLNEQF
TRBJ1-2 TRBV19 ASTPGWGGNYGYT
TRBJ1-5 TRBV2 ASSEAGPRQPQH
TRBJ1-1 TRBV11-2 ASGEGTNTEAF
TRBJ2-5 TRBV12-5 ASGSPALPFETQY
TRBJ2-6 TRBV14 ASSQLGNSGANVLT
TRBJ2-7 TRBV30 AGKEGFYEQY
TRBJ1-4 TRBV28 ASTYGGGSGSSGKLF
TRBJ2-3 TRBV5-1 ASSLVVTSGGSGTDTQY
TRBJ2-1 TRBV19 ASSILIHNEQF
TRBJ2-3 TRBV9 ASSLGSGYTDTQY
TRBJ1-1 TRBV6-5 ASSYYRVGDTEAF
TRBJ1-4 TRBV6-5 ASTKTGNGNEKLF
TRBJ2-7 TRBV10-3 ASSEEGGTPTYEQY
TRBJ2-1 TRBV7-8 ASSLSRQISSYNEQF
TRBJ1-5 TRBV19 ASKMLGEGGDQPQH
TRBJ2-3 TRBV10-3 AISRGQGEADTQY
TRBJ2-7 TRBV7-2 ASSLRGQTSYEQY
TRBJ2-3 TRBV18 ASSPKGSDTQY
TRBJ1-1 TRBV27 ASRTDRVGDRRTEAF
TRBJ1-3 TRBV19 AGGHPSGNTIY
TRBJ2-3 TRBV5-8 ASSLTTGTWGIDTQY
TRBJ1-5 TRBV7-6 ASSPGDRQPQH
TRBJ2-3 TRBV5-4 ASSPRGSRDTQY
TRBJ1-1 TRBV5-6 ASSSTGLSYGAF
TRBJ2-7 TRBV27 ASSLSGIGSYEQY
TRBJ1-1 TRBV5-4 ASSPPGAPTEAF